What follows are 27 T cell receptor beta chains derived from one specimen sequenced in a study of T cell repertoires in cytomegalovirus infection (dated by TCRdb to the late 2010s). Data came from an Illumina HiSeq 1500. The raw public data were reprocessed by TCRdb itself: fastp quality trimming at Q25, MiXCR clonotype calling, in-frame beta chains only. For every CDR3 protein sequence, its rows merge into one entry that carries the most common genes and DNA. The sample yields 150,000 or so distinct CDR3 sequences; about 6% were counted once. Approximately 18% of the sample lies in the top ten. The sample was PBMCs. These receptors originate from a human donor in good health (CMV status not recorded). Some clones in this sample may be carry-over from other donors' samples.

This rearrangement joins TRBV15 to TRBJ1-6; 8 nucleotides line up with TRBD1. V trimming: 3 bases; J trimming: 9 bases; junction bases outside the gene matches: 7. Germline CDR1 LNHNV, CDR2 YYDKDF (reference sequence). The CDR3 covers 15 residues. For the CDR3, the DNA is TGTGCCACCAGCAGGGAGCAGGGGGCGGTTTCACCCCTCCACTTT. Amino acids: CATSREQGAVSPLHF.

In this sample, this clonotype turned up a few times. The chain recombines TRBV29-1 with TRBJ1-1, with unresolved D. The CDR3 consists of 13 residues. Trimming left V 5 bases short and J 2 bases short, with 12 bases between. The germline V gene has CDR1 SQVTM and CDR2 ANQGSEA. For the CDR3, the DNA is TGCAGCGTTCACCGAGGAGGTAACACTGAAGCTTTCTTT. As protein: CSVHRGGNTEAFF.

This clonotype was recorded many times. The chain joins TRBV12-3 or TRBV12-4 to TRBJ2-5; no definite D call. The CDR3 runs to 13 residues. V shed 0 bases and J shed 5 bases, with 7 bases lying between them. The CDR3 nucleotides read TGTGCCAGCAGTTTAGCCCTCCCTGAGACCCAGTACTTC. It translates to CASSLALPETQYF.

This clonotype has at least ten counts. The CDR3: CASSLAVGEAFF. The CDR3 nucleotides read TGTGCCAGCAGCTTAGCGGTCGGTGAAGCTTTCTTT. The chain couples TRBV7-2 to TRBJ1-1; D is undetermined. CDR1 is SGHTA, CDR2 FQGNSA, per germline. V gave up 0 bases and J gave up 7 bases, with 6 bases separating them. The CDR3 is 12 amino acids.

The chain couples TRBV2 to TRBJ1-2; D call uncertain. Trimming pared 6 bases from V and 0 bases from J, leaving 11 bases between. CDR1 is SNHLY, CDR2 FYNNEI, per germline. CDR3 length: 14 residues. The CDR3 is CASREGRTNYGYTF. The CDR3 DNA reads TGTGCCAGCAGGGAGGGCAGGACTAACTATGGCTACACCTTC.

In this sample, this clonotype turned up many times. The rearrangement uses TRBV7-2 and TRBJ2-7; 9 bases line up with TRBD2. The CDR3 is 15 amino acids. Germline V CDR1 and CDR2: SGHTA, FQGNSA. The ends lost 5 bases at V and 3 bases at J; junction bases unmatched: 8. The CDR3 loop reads CASSPETSGHYEQYF. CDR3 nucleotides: TGTGCCAGCAGCCCCGAGACTAGCGGACACTACGAGCAGTACTTC.

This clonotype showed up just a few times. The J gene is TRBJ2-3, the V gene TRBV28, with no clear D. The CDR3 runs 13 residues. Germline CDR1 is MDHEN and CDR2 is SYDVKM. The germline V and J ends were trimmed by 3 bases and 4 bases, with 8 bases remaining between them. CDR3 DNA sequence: TGTGCCAGCAGTTTCGGTTTCTCAGATACGCAGTATTTT. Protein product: CASSFGFSDTQYF.

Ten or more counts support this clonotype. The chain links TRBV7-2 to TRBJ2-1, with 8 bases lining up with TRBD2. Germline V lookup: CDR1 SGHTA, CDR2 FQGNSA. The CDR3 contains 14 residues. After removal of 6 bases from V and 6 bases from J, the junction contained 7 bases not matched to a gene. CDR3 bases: TGTGCCAGCAGGACCGGGGGGGCTGCCAATGAGCAGTTCTTC. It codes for CASRTGGAANEQFF.

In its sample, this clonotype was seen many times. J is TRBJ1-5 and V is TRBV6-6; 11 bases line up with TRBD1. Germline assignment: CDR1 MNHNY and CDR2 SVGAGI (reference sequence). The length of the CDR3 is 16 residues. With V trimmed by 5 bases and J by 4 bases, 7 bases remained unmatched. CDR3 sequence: CASSADRGLRNQPQHF. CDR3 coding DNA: TGTGCCAGCAGTGCGGACAGGGGGCTAAGGAATCAGCCCCAGCATTTT.

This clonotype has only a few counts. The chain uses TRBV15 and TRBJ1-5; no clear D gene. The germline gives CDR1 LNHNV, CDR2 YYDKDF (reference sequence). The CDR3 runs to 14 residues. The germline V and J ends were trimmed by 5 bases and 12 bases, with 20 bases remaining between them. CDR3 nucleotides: TGTGCCACCAGCCTTACACCGGGTAGAGACCTCCAGCATTTT. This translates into CATSLTPGRDLQHF.

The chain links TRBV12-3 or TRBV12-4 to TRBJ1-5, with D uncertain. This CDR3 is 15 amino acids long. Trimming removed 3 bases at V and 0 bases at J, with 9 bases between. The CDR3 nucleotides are TGTGCCAGCAGTTTTGTAGGTCATAGCAATCAGCCCCAGCATTTT. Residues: CASSFVGHSNQPQHF.

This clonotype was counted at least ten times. CDR3 in amino acids: CASSPSAQETQYF. CDR3 nucleotides: TGTGCCAGCAGCCCGTCCGCCCAAGAGACCCAGTACTTC. The chain couples TRBV7-9 to TRBJ2-5; unclear D gene. There are 13 residues in the CDR3. V lost 5 bases and J lost 1, with 8 bases in between. Germline V lookup: CDR1 SEHNR, CDR2 FQNEAQ (reference sequence).

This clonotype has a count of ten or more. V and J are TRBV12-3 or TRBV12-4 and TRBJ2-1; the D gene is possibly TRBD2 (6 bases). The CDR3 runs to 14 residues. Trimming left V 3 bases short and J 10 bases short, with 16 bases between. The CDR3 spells CASSFRLGGTEQFF. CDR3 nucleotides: TGTGCCAGCAGTTTTAGACTGGGGGGTACGGAGCAGTTCTTC.

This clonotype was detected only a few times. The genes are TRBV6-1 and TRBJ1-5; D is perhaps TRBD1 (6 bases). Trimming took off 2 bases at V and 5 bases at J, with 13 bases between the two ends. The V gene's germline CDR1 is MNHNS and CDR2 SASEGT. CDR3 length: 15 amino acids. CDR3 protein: CASSEFQGGDQPQHF. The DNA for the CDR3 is TGTGCCAGCAGTGAATTTCAAGGGGGGGATCAGCCCCAGCATTTT.

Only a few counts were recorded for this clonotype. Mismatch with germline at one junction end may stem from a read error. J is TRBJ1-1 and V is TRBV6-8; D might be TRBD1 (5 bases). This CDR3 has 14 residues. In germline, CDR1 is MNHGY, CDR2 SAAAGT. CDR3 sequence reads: CASSTTAPILEVFF. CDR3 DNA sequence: TGTGCCAGCAGTACGACAGCTCCTATCCTCGAAGTTTTCTTT.

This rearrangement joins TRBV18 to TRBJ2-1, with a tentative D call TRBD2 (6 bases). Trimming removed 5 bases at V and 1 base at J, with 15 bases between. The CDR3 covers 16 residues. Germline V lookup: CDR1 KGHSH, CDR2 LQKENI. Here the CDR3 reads CASSTGGDGSYNEQFF. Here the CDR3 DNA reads TGTGCCAGCTCAACTGGAGGGGATGGGTCCTACAATGAGCAGTTCTTC.

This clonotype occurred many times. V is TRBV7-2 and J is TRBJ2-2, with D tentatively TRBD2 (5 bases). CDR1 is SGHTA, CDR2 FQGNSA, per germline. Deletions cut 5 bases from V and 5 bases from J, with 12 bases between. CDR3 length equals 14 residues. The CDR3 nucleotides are TGTGCCAGCAGCCCTACCCGCGGGACCGGGGAGCTGTTTTTT. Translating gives CASSPTRGTGELFF. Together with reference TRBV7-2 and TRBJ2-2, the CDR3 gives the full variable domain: GAGVSQSPSNKVTEKGKDVELRCDPISGHTALYWYRQSLGQGLEFLIYFQGNSAPDKSGLPSDRFSAERTGGSVSTLTIQRTQQEDSAVYLCASSPTRGTGELFFGEGSRLTVL.

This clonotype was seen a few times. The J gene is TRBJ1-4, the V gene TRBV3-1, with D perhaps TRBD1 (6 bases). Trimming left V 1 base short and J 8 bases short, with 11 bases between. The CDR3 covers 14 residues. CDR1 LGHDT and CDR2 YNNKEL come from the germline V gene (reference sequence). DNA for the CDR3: TGTGCCAGCAGCCAAGCAGGGGATGGCGAAAAACTGTTTTTT. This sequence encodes CASSQAGDGEKLFF.

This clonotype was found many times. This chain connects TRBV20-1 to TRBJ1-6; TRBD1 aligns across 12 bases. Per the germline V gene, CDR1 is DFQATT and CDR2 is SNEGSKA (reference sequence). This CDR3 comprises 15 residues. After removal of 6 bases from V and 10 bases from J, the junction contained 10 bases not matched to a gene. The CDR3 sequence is CSAQRRDRGRSPLHF. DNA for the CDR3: TGCAGTGCCCAAAGGCGGGACAGGGGGCGATCACCCCTCCACTTT.

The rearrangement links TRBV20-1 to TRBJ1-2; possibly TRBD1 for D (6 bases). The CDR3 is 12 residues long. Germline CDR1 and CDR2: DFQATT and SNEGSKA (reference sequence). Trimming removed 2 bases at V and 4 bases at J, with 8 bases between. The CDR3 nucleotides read TGCAGTGCTAGACAGGGGATCTATGGCTACACCTTC. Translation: CSARQGIYGYTF.

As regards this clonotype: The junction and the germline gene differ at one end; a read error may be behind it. The CDR3 DNA follows: TGTACCAGCACGACCAACTCGAACACTGAAGCTTTCTTT. Protein sequence: CTSTTNSNTEAFF. This chain joins TRBV6-6 and TRBJ1-1; D ambiguous. The germline V gene encodes CDR1 MNHNY and CDR2 SVGAGI (reference sequence). The CDR3 totals 13 residues.

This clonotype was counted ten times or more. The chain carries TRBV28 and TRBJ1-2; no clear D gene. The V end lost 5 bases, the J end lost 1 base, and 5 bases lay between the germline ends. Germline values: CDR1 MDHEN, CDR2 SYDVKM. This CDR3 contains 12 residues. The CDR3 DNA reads TGTGCCAGCAGTATGATTAACTATGGCTACACCTTC. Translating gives CASSMINYGYTF.

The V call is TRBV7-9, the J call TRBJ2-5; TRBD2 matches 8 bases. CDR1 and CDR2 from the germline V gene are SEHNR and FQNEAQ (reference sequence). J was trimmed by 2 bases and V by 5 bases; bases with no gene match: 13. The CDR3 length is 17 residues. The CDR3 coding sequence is TGTGCCAGCAGCCCCGCGCCCCTAGCGGGCCTACAAGAGACCCAGTACTTC. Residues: CASSPAPLAGLQETQYF.

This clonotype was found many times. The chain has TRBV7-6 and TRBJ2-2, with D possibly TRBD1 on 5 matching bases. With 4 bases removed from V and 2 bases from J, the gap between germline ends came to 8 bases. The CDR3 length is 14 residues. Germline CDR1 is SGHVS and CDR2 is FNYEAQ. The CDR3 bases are TGTGCCAGCAGCTCTGACAGCAACACCGGGGAGCTGTTTTTT. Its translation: CASSSDSNTGELFF.

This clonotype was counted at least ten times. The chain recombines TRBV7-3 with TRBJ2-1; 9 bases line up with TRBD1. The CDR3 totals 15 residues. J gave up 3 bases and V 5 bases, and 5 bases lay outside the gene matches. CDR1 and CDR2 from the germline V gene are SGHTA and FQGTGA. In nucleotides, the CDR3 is TGTGCCAGCAGCCCACGACAGGGGGACTACAATGAGCAGTTCTTC. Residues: CASSPRQGDYNEQFF.

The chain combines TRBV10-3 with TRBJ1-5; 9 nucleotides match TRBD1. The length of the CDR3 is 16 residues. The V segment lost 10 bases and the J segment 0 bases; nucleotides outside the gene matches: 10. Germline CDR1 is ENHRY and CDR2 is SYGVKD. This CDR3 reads CATKDRGVNSNQPQHF. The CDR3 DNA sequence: TGTGCCACCAAGGACAGGGGAGTCAATAGCAATCAGCCCCAGCATTTT.

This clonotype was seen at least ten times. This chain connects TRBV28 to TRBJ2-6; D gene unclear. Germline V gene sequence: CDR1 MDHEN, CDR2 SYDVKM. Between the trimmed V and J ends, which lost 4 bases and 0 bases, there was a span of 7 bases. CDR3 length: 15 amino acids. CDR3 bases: TGTGCCAGCAGTTCACAAAGCTCTGGGGCCAACGTCCTGACTTTC. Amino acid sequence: CASSSQSSGANVLTF.